This T cell receptor beta chain was recorded in a study of metastatic and nonmetastatic thyroid tumors. The wider study: Repertoire comparisons spanned blood and tumor or nodule tissue from malignant and benign thyroid patients.

This clone ranks as medium-sized (0.01 to 0.1%). The antigen is unknown. Broader study findings: When malignant thyroid tumors were compared with benign nodules, TCR beta diversity was reportedly significantly higher in the malignant tumors. This held in both blood and tumor samples.

Patients were all untreated before their thyroid surgery. TCRdb re-processed the PCR reads through MiXCR. The repertoire includes around 5,900 clones, around a third of them detected once, and around a quarter sits in the top ten. This sequence originates from a male donor with papillary thyroid cancer or a benign thyroid nodule (not recorded which). Some clones in this sample may be carry-over from other donors' samples. What was sequenced was adjacent normal tissue.

CDR3 protein: CSVEGTDYNEQFF. CDR3 coding DNA: TGCAGCGTTGAAGGGACGGACTACAATGAGCAGTTCTTC. The rearrangement uses TRBV29-1 and TRBJ2-1; no reliable D call. Germline V gene sequence: CDR1 SQVTM, CDR2 ANQGSEA. Trimming pared 1 base from V and 3 bases from J, leaving 7 bases between. The CDR3 spans 13 residues.